The rows below give T cell receptor beta chains drawn from one sample of a study of blood T cell repertoires in COVID-19. Sequencing was performed with immunoSEQ multiplex PCR; in TCRdb, only in-frame clones are kept and a portion is missing. The sample lists 250,000 to 350,000 clones; 70% to 90% were seen once. The sequencing sample was made of peripheral blood. The receptors originated from a young woman who had recovered from COVID-19. Each CDR3 is given with its conserved first and last residue. A D gene is named only where the DNA matches it firmly. Not every row has a clone size; where given, it reads once, few, many or a size class.

>-|TRBJ2-3|-|TRBV24-1
TGTGCCACCAGTGATTTGTCGGAGGGCACAGATACGCAGTATTTT
CATSDLSEGTDTQYF
>TRBD2|TRBJ2-3|-|TRBV9
TGTGCCAGCAGCCCGACTAGCGGGAGGGATACGCAGTATTTT
CASSPTSGRDTQYF
>-|TRBJ1-2|-|TRBV19
TGTGCCAGTAGTTCAGGGCCGTATGGCTACACCTTC
CASSSGPYGYTF
>-|TRBJ1-6|few|TRBV28
TGTGCCAGCAGGGCTCTTAGGGGCGGTTCACCCCTCCACTTT
CASRALRGGSPLHF
>TRBD1|TRBJ1-5|-|TRBV28
TGTGCCAGCAGTCTGACAGGGGGAAGCAATCAGCCCCAGCATTTT
CASSLTGGSNQPQHF
>TRBD2|TRBJ2-5|few|TRBV3-1/TRBV3-2
TGTGCCAGCAGCCAACTAGCGGGAGGGCCTCAAGAGACCCAGTACTTC
CASSQLAGGPQETQYF
>-|TRBJ1-5|once|TRBV2
TGTGCCAGCAGCGAGGGACTTTCGGGTAATCAGCCCCAGCATTTT
CASSEGLSGNQPQHF
>TRBD1|TRBJ1-2|-|TRBV7-9
TGTGCCAGCAGCCCAATGAGAGACAGGGGCCGCAACGGTGGCTACACCTTC
CASSPMRDRGRNGGYTF
>-|TRBJ2-5|-|TRBV18
TGTGCCAGCTCCCCGACAGGTCAAGAGACCCAGTACTTC
CASSPTGQETQYF
>-|TRBJ1-4|-|TRBV6-1
TGTGCCAGCAGTGGAACGGTTTTTGAGGGACTGCCGGATGAAAAACTGTTTTTT
CASSGTVFEGLPDEKLFF
>-|TRBJ1-1|-|TRBV18
TGTGCCAGCTCACCCCCGGGAAACACTGAAGCTTTCTTT
CASSPPGNTEAFF
>-|TRBJ1-5|once|TRBV19
TGTGCCAGTACCCGTGGCGGGGCATATAGCAATCAGCCCCAGCATTTT
CASTRGGAYSNQPQHF
>-|TRBJ1-1|-|TRBV7-9
TGTGCCAGCAGCTTAGTTCCGACATCGAACACTGAAGCTTTCTTT
CASSLVPTSNTEAFF
>-|TRBJ2-7|-|TRBV7-6
TGTGCCAGCAGCCCCCCCGGCCGGGGATACAACGAGCAGTACTTC
CASSPPGRGYNEQYF
>TRBD1|TRBJ1-5|-|TRBV5-5
TGTGCCAGCAGCAAGGACAGGGGGATTACTCAGCCCCAGCATTTT
CASSKDRGITQPQHF
>-|TRBJ1-2|-|TRBV7-2
TGTGCCAGCAGCTGGGACACGGGATACACCTTC
CASSWDTGYTF
>-|TRBJ1-5|few|TRBV28
TGTGCCAGCACCACATTCGGGGGGACTCAGCCCCAGCATTTT
CASTTFGGTQPQHF
>-|TRBJ2-2|few|TRBV4-3
TGCGCCAGCAGCCAAGACTTCGGGACCGGGGAGCTGTTTTTT
CASSQDFGTGELFF
>TRBD2|TRBJ2-1|-|TRBV5-1
TGCGCCAGCAGCTTAGGACTAGCGAGATACAATGAGCAGTTCTTC
CASSLGLARYNEQFF
>-|TRBJ2-7|-|TRBV2
TGTGCCAGCAGTGCCCCCTCGTACGAGCAGTACTTC
CASSAPSYEQYF
>-|TRBJ1-1|once|TRBV11-2
TGTGCCAGCAGCTTAGAACGACAGGTCCTTAGGTTGAACACTGAAGCTTTCTTT
CASSLERQVLRLNTEAFF
>-|TRBJ2-7|-|TRBV4-2
TGTGCCAGCAGCCAAGCCCAGACCTACGAGCAGTACTTC
CASSQAQTYEQYF
>TRBD1|TRBJ1-2|-|TRBV5-1
TGCGCCAGCAGCTCCGGACAGGGGACCTATGGCTACACCTTC
CASSSGQGTYGYTF
>-|TRBJ2-7|-|TRBV7-9
TGTGCCAGCAGCCCCAGCTCAGGAGGGAGCAGTTCCGAGCAGTACTTC
CASSPSSGGSSSEQYF
>-|TRBJ1-1|-|TRBV5-1
TGCGCCAGCAGCTCGCAACAATTCTCCATGAACACTGAAGCTTTCTTT
CASSSQQFSMNTEAFF
>-|TRBJ1-6|-|TRBV6-5
TGTGCCAGCTGCCGGACTTATAATTCACCCCTCCACTTT
CASCRTYNSPLHF
>TRBD1|TRBJ2-5|-|TRBV24-1
TGTGCCACCAGTGATTCAGGGGGAGAACAAGAGACCCAGTACTTC
CATSDSGGEQETQYF
>-|TRBJ2-7|-|TRBV29-1
TGCAGCGTCGCGGCCTTTCTAAAACCCTACGAGCAGTACTTC
CSVAAFLKPYEQYF
>TRBD2|TRBJ2-1|-|TRBV6-8
TGTGCCAGCAGTTACTCCCCACTTGGGGGGGTACGGAATGAGCAGTTCTTC
CASSYSPLGGVRNEQFF
>TRBD2|TRBJ2-1|-|TRBV4-1
TGCGCCAGCAGCCACCCCCTTAGCGGGGTCTTATTCTTC
CASSHPLSGVLFF
>-|TRBJ2-2|-|TRBV12-5
TGTGCTAGTGGTCCGCAGGGGGCTAGCGGCACCGGGGAGCTGTTTTTT
CASGPQGASGTGELFF
>-|TRBJ2-1|-|TRBV3-1/TRBV3-2
TGTGCCAGCAGCCAAGTTGGAGTGGGAGAAGCCTACAATGAGCAGTTCTTC
CASSQVGVGEAYNEQFF
>-|TRBJ2-7|few|TRBV2
TGTGCCAGCAGTGAGCTGGGGGCGGAGCAGTACTTC
CASSELGAEQYF
>-|TRBJ2-7|-|TRBV7-8
TGTGCCAGCAGCCGAGAGACTGGAACCTACGAGCAGTACTTC
CASSRETGTYEQYF
>TRBD1|TRBJ2-5|-|TRBV18
TGTGCCAGCTCACCTGCAGAGGGGGCAAGAGAGACCCAGTACTTC
CASSPAEGARETQYF
>TRBD2|TRBJ2-3|-|TRBV3-1/TRBV3-2
TGTGCCAGCAGCCAAAACCTGGGACTAGCGGTTAGCACAGATACGCAGTATTTT
CASSQNLGLAVSTDTQYF
>TRBD2|TRBJ2-7|-|TRBV4-1
TGCGCCAGCAGCCAAGGGGGGGGGTACGAGCAGTACTTC
CASSQGGGYEQYF
>TRBD1|TRBJ2-2|-|TRBV6-5
TGTGCCAGCAGCCCGAGACAGGGGTCGATTGGGGAGCTGTTTTTT
CASSPRQGSIGELFF
>TRBD2|TRBJ2-5|-|TRBV7-9
TGTGCCAGCAGTCGGACTAGCGGGAGATCTTGGGAGACCCAGTACTTC
CASSRTSGRSWETQYF
>-|TRBJ2-3|-|TRBV19
TGTGCCAGTAGTCGGTCAAATAGTCCCTTCAGACAGAGCACAGATACGCAGTATTTT
CASSRSNSPFRQSTDTQYF
>-|TRBJ2-7|-|TRBV14
TGTGCCAGCAGCCAAGTTCCTGATTTTAGCGTGAGCTCCTACGAGCAGTACTTC
CASSQVPDFSVSSYEQYF
>TRBD1|TRBJ2-5|-|TRBV19
TGTGCCAGTAGTCCGACAGGGGGTGACGAGACCCAGTACTTC
CASSPTGGDETQYF
>-|TRBJ2-1|-|TRBV27
TGTGCCAGCAGTTCCCCCGGGACTCCCTTCAATGAGCAGTTCTTC
CASSSPGTPFNEQFF
>-|TRBJ2-7|-|TRBV28
TGTGCCAGCACCCCCGTCTCCAGGGGCGGGGAGCAGTACTTC
CASTPVSRGGEQYF
>TRBD2|TRBJ2-2|once|TRBV7-3
TGTGCCAGCAGCACGACTAGCGGGAGGACCGGGGAGCTGTTTTTT
CASSTTSGRTGELFF
>-|TRBJ2-7|-|TRBV15
TGTGCCACCAGCGACCAATCAGGGTCCTACGAGCAGTACTTC
CATSDQSGSYEQYF
>-|TRBJ1-1|-|TRBV5-1
TGCGCCAGCAGCTCGAGGACAGCGAACACTGAAGCTTTCTTT
CASSSRTANTEAFF
>TRBD1|TRBJ2-6|once|TRBV19
TGTGCCAGTAGTCAGCGAGACAGGGCGGGCGTCCTGACTTTC
CASSQRDRAGVLTF